The present entry profiles one TCR beta chain with its context. Its antigen is still unknown. The data are from a study of response to subunit inactivated influenza vaccine. Study-level findings and limits: It was suggested by the authors that few new T cells are recruited by each seasonal influenza vaccination.

TCRdb independently ran MiXCR on the RT-PCR reads; one entry per CDR3 protein. The table shows around 570,000 distinct CDR3 sequences, with around 10% occurring only once. V gave up 0 bases and J gave up 9 bases, with 13 bases separating them. This CDR3 has 14 residues. CDR1 and CDR2 from the germline V gene are SGDLS and YYNGEE. These sequences were also reported in another study, on T cells expressing NK-cell markers. Per that study: 5'RACE template switching built TCR beta cDNA with unique molecular identifiers. Investigators obtained TCR beta repertoires from sorted CD3+CD56+NKG2C+, CD3+CD56+NKG2C- and CD3+CD56-NKG2C+ T cells. Within the sequenced cohort of eight donors, seven exhibited HCMV seropositivity and one was seronegative.

The sequences come from PBMCs from blood, collected on the day of vaccination. The V call is TRBV9, the J call TRBJ2-1; perhaps TRBD1 as D (6 bases). This TCR was sampled from a man aged 50 to 60 who received an inactivated influenza vaccine. CDR3 coding DNA: TGTGCCAGCAGCGTAGCGCTGGGGGCCATTGAGCAGTTCTTC. The encoded protein is CASSVALGAIEQFF.